This is a list of T cell receptor beta chains from one sample in a study of OX40 agonist ivuxolimab in advanced cancers. Generated by immunoSEQ multiplex PCR, the TCRdb table keeps only in-frame clones and is missing some. The sample lists about 79,000 clones, 88% occurring once. The sample in question was CD4+ or CD8+ T cells sorted from blood, obtained in a trial of the OX40 agonist ivuxolimab. The receptors were sampled from an adult with an advanced solid tumor such as melanoma, head and neck, liver or kidney cancer. The CDR3 runs from the conserved cysteine through the conserved F or W. A D gene is named only where the DNA matches it firmly. Expanded clones get a size class; other rows say once, few or many, or leave the size out.

>TRBV6-1|TRBJ2-6|.|TRBD2
TGTGCCAGCAGTGAAGGGAGCGGGAGAAGCCCTGGGGCCAACGTCCTGACTTTC
CASSEGSGRSPGANVLTF
>TRBV5-1|TRBJ2-5|.|TRBD2
TGCGCCAGCAGCCTGGGGGCGGGAGGGAATCAAGAGACCCAGTACTTC
CASSLGAGGNQETQYF
>TRBV2|TRBJ2-7|.|.
TGTGCCAGCGGTGGAAGGGGGGGCAGGGGTCGGAACGAGCAGTACTTC
CASGGRGGRGRNEQYF
>TRBV30|TRBJ2-2|.|.
TGTGCCTGGAGTGTAGCTCAGCTGAACACCGGGGAGCTGTTTTTT
CAWSVAQLNTGELFF
>TRBV19|TRBJ1-2|.|.
TGTGCCAGTAGTGTACCTCCGGGACGGAAAAACTATGGCTACACCTTC
CASSVPPGRKNYGYTF
>TRBV2|TRBJ2-3|.|.
TGTGCCAGCAGTGGGTCAGGGGATGCAGATACGCAGTATTTT
CASSGSGDADTQYF
>TRBV7-7|TRBJ2-3|.|.
TGTGCTGCCGGGGGTAGCGGATACACAGATACGCAGTATTTT
CAAGGSGYTDTQYF
>TRBV25-1|TRBJ2-1|.|TRBD1
TGTGCCAGCAGTGAACGGGACAGGGCGGTGGATGGTAACGATGAGCAGTTCTTC
CASSERDRAVDGNDEQFF
>TRBV18|TRBJ2-1|.|.
TGTGCCAGCTCACCCCCGGCGGGGCGGACGACAGACAATGAGCAGTTCTTC
CASSPPAGRTTDNEQFF
>TRBV28|TRBJ1-2|.|TRBD1
TGTGCCAGCCGCGGACAGGCCGGATCTTATGGCTATGGCTACACCTTC
CASRGQAGSYGYGYTF
>TRBV4-2|TRBJ2-2|few|.
TGTGCCAGCAGCCAACTAGGGGGACCGATCGGGGAGCTGTTTTTT
CASSQLGGPIGELFF
>TRBV19|TRBJ1-5|.|.
TGTGCCAGTAGTATCCAGTACAGGGATCAGCCCCAGCATTTT
CASSIQYRDQPQHF
>TRBV4-1|TRBJ2-6|.|TRBD2
TGCGCCAGCAGCCACCCCCGGACTAGCGGGGACGGTAAGAGCTCTGGGGCCAACGTCCTGACTTTC
CASSHPRTSGDGKSSGANVLTF
>TRBV11-2|TRBJ2-7|.|TRBD1
TGTGCCAGCAGCCCCGGGACAGGGAGCTACGAGCAGTACTTC
CASSPGTGSYEQYF
>TRBV15|TRBJ2-2|.|.
TGTGCCACCAGCAGAAAGGGGTTTGCCGGGGAGCTGTTTTTT
CATSRKGFAGELFF
>TRBV5-5|TRBJ2-1|.|.
TGTGCCAGCAGCTTGTTAGGGGATGCCTACAATGAGCAGTTCTTC
CASSLLGDAYNEQFF
>TRBV5-1|TRBJ2-7|.|.
TGCGCCAGCAGCTCCCAGCGGAGCTCCTACGAGCAGTACTTC
CASSSQRSSYEQYF
>TRBV14|TRBJ1-1|once|TRBD1
TGTGCCAGCAGCGGGGACAGGGGTTGGGACACTGAAGCTTTCTTT
CASSGDRGWDTEAFF
>TRBV5-4|TRBJ1-4|.|.
TGTGCCAGCAGCTCACGACAGACTAATGAAAAACTGTTTTTT
CASSSRQTNEKLFF
>TRBV6-1|TRBJ1-1|.|TRBD1
TGTGCCGGCAGTGATCTCGGACAGGGTGAAGCTTTCTTT
CAGSDLGQGEAFF
>TRBV13|TRBJ2-2|.|.
TGTGCCAGCAGCTTAAGGGTACCCGGGGAGCTGTTTTTT
CASSLRVPGELFF
>TRBV6-5|TRBJ2-7|.|.
TGTGCCAGCAGCTACAATCCTAGCGCGTCCTACGAGCAGTACTTC
CASSYNPSASYEQYF
>TRBV6-6|TRBJ1-2|.|.
TGTGCCAGCAGTCGCAGGGTGGCGGAGGATGGCTACACCTTC
CASSRRVAEDGYTF
>TRBV5-1|TRBJ2-1|.|TRBD2
TGCGCCAGCAGCTCCCGACTAGCGGGAGGCTACAATGAGCAGTTCTTC
CASSSRLAGGYNEQFF
>TRBV9|TRBJ1-1|once|.
TGTGCCAGCAGCGAACGTCCGAACACTGAAGCTTTCTTT
CASSERPNTEAFF
>TRBV27|TRBJ2-2|.|TRBD2
TGTGCCAGCAGTCCATCGGGACTAGCCGGTGGCGGGGAGCTGTTTTTT
CASSPSGLAGGGELFF
>TRBV7-9|TRBJ2-3|.|.
TGTGCCAGCAGCTTACCGGCGTTGGGGCCCGTTTCGCAGTATTTT
CASSLPALGPVSQYF
>TRBV6-5|TRBJ1-4|few|.
TGTGCCAGCAGTTACTCTTACAGGAATGAAAAACTGTTTTTT
CASSYSYRNEKLFF
>TRBV4-1|TRBJ1-5|.|TRBD1
TGCGCCAGCAGCCAAGAAGTCACAGGGGGCAATCAGCCCCAGCATTTT
CASSQEVTGGNQPQHF
>TRBV7-7|TRBJ2-1|.|.
TGTGCTAGCAGCCTACAGTTCGGCAACTACAATGAGCAGTTCTTC
CASSLQFGNYNEQFF
>TRBV11-2|TRBJ2-7|.|TRBD2
TGTGCCAGCAGCTTTTCCCGGGGGGCCTACGAGCAGTACTTC
CASSFSRGAYEQYF
>TRBV30|TRBJ1-2|.|TRBD1
TGTGCCTGGACTCCGGGACAGGGGGCGCTTGGCTACACCTTC
CAWTPGQGALGYTF
>TRBV5-1|TRBJ2-3|.|TRBD2
TGCGCCAGCAGCACGGGACTAGCGGGCTCCACAGATACGCAGTATTTT
CASSTGLAGSTDTQYF
>TRBV7-9|TRBJ2-1|.|.
TGTGCCAGCAGCTCGCGGGGTAGCGGCGTGGATGAGCAGTTCTTC
CASSSRGSGVDEQFF
>TRBV2|TRBJ2-7|.|TRBD2
TGTGCCAGCAGTGACGCCGGGACTAGCGGGAGCTACGAGCAGTACTTC
CASSDAGTSGSYEQYF
>TRBV4-1|TRBJ2-7|once|.
TGCGCCAGCAGCCGAGACTGGCGATCCTACGAGCAGTACTTC
CASSRDWRSYEQYF
>TRBV2|TRBJ2-3|.|.
TGTGCCAGCAGTGAAGCTGGGGACGGTACGCAGTATTTT
CASSEAGDGTQYF
>TRBV6-1|TRBJ1-6|.|.
TGTGCCAGCAGTGATCGGGACAACCATAATTCACCCCTCCACTTT
CASSDRDNHNSPLHF
>TRBV18|TRBJ2-2|.|.
TGTGCCAGCTCACCACCGCCCGGGGAGCTGTTTTTT
CASSPPPGELFF
>TRBV6-1|TRBJ2-1|.|TRBD2
TGTGCCAGCAACCCTAGCGGGAGGTTTATTAATGAGCAGTTCTTC
CASNPSGRFINEQFF
>TRBV19|TRBJ1-4|.|.
TGTGCCAGTAGTAAGGCAGGGGCGAATGAAAAACTGTTTTTT
CASSKAGANEKLFF
>TRBV28|TRBJ2-2|.|TRBD1
TGTGCCAGCAGTCCGGGGGACAGGAGGAACACCGGGGAGCTGTTTTTT
CASSPGDRRNTGELFF
>TRBV28|TRBJ2-7|.|.
TGTGCCAGCAGCTCCGGGCCTGGCGACGAGCAGTACTTC
CASSSGPGDEQYF
>TRBV28|TRBJ1-5|.|.
TGTGCCAGCAGTTTGGGCCGGATGCAGCCCCAGCATTTT
CASSLGRMQPQHF
>TRBV13|TRBJ2-7|.|.
TGTGCCAGCAGCTCCGGCTATGCTACCTACGAGCAGTACTTC
CASSSGYATYEQYF
>TRBV27|TRBJ2-1|.|TRBD2
TGTGCCAGCAAGGGACTAGCGGGTAGAAGCTCCTACAATGAGCAGTTCTTC
CASKGLAGRSSYNEQFF
>TRBV11-2|TRBJ2-1|.|TRBD1
TGTGCCAGCAGCCGACAGGGGGCAAAATACAATGAGCAGTTCTTC
CASSRQGAKYNEQFF
>TRBV5-1|TRBJ2-3|.|TRBD2
TGCGCCAGCAGCTCTGGCGGGAGGTTCACAGATACGCAGTATTTT
CASSSGGRFTDTQYF
>TRBV5-1|TRBJ2-1|.|TRBD1
TGCGCCAGCAGCTTGTGGCAGGGGGCCGATGAGCAGTTCTTC
CASSLWQGADEQFF
>TRBV7-9|TRBJ2-7|.|TRBD2
TGTGCCAGCAGCTCAGGACTAGCGGGGGACCCCTACGAGCAGTACTTC
CASSSGLAGDPYEQYF
>TRBV21-1|TRBJ1-1|.|.
TGTGCCAGCAGCACCCAGGACAGGGACACTGAAGCTTTCTTT
CASSTQDRDTEAFF
>TRBV4-1|TRBJ2-7|.|TRBD2
TGCGCCAGCAGCCAAGATCCACTAGCGGACTACGAGCAGTACTTC
CASSQDPLADYEQYF
>TRBV18|TRBJ2-3|.|TRBD2
TGTGCCAGTTCAACCGTAGCGGGAGTTACAGATACGCAGTATTTT
CASSTVAGVTDTQYF
>TRBV11-2|TRBJ2-7|few|.
TGTGCCAGCAGCATGTACAGGGAACACGGCTACGAGCAGTACTTC
CASSMYREHGYEQYF
>TRBV28|TRBJ2-5|.|TRBD2
TGTGCCAGCAGTTTAGGGACTAGCGGTTGGTACCAAGAGACCCAGTACTTC
CASSLGTSGWYQETQYF
>TRBV11-3|TRBJ2-1|few|TRBD2
TGTGCCAGCAGCTTAGGGACTAGCGGGAGGTATGAGCAGTTCTTC
CASSLGTSGRYEQFF
>TRBV28|TRBJ2-1|.|.
TGTGCCAGCAGTCCTACCGTGGGGGTGGGCTCCTACAATGAGCAGTTCTTC
CASSPTVGVGSYNEQFF